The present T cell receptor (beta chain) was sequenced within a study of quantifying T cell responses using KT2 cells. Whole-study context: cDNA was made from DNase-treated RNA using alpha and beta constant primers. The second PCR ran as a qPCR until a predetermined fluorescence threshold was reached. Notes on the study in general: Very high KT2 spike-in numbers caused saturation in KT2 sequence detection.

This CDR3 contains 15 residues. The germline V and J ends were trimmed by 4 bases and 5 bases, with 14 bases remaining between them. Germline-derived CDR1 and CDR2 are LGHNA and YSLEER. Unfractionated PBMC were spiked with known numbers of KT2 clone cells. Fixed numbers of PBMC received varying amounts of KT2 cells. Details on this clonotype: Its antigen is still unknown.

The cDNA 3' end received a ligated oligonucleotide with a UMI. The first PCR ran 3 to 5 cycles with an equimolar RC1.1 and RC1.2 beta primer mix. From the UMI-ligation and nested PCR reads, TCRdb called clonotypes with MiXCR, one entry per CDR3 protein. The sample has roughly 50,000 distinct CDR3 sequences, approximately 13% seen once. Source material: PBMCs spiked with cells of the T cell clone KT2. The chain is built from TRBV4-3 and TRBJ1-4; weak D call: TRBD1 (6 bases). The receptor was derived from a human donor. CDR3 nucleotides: TGCGCCAGCAGCCTCCAGACAGGAATCAATGAAAAACTGTTTTTT. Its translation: CASSLQTGINEKLFF.